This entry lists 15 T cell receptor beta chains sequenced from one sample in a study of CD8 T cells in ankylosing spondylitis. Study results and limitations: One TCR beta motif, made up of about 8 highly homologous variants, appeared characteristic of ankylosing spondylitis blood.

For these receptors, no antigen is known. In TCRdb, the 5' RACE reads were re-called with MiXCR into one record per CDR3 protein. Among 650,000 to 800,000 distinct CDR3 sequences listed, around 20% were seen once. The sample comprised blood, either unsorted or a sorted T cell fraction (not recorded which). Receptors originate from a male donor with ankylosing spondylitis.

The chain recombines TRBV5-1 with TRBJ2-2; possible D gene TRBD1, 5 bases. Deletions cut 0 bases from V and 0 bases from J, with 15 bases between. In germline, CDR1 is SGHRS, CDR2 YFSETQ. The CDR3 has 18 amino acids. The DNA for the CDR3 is TGCGCCAGCAGCTTGGTAGGTAGTGGACAAGCGAACACCGGGGAGCTGTTTTTT. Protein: CASSLVGSGQANTGELFF.

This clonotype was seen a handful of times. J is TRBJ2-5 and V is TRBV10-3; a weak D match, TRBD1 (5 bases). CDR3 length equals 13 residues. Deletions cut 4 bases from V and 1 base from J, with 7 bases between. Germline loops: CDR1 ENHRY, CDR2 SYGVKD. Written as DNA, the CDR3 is TGTGCCATCAGTGTGGACATCCAAGAGACCCAGTACTTC. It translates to CAISVDIQETQYF.

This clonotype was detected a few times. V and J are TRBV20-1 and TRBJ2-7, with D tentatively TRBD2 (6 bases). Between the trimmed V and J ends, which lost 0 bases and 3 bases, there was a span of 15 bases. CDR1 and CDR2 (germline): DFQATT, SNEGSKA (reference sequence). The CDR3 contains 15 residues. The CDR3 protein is CSARDSGDSIYEQYF. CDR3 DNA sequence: TGCAGTGCTAGAGACTCTGGGGACTCCATCTACGAGCAGTACTTC.

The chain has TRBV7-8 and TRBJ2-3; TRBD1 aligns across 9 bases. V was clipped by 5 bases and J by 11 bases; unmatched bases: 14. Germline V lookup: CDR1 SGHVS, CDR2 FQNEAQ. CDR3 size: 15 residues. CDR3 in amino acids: CASSAGQGKGIGQYF. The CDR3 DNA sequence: TGTGCCAGCAGCGCAGGACAGGGGAAGGGGATTGGGCAGTATTTT.

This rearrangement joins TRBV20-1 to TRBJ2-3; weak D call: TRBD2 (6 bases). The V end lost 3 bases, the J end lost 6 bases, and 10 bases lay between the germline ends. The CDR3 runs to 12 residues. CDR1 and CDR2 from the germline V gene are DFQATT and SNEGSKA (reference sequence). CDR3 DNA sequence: TGCAGTGCTAGTTTTGGAGGGGATACGCAGTATTTT. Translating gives CSASFGGDTQYF.

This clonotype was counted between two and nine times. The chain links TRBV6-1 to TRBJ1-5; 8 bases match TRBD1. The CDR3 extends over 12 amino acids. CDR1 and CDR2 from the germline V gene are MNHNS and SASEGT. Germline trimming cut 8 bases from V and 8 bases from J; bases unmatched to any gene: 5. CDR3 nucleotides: TGTGCCAGCCGGACAGGGCGGGAGCCCCAGCATTTT. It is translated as CASRTGREPQHF.

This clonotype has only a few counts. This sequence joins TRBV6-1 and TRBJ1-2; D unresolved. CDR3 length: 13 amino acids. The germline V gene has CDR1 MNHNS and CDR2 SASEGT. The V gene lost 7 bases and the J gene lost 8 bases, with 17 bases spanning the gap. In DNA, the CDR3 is TGTGCCAGCATGATAACAGCCCTCTCCGGCTACACCTTC. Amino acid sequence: CASMITALSGYTF.

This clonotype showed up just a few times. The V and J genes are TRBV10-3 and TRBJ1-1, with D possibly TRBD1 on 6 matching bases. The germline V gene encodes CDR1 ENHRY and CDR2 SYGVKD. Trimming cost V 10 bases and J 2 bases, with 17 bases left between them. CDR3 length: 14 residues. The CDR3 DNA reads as TGTGCCACTTCATTACAGGGAGCCAACACTGAAGCTTTCTTT. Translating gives CATSLQGANTEAFF.

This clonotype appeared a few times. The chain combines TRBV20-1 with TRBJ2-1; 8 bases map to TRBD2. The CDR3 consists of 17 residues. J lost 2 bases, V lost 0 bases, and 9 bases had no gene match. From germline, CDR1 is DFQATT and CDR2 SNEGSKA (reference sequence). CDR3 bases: TGCAGTGCTAGAGATGGAGCGGGGGCCCTCCCCTACAATGAGCAGTTCTTC. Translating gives CSARDGAGALPYNEQFF.

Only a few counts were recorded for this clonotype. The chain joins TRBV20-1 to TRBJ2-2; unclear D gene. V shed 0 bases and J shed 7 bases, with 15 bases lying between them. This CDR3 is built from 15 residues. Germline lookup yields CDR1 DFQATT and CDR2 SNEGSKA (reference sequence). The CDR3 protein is CSARDRVARSGELFF. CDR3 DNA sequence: TGCAGTGCTAGAGATCGGGTAGCCAGGAGCGGGGAGCTGTTTTTT.

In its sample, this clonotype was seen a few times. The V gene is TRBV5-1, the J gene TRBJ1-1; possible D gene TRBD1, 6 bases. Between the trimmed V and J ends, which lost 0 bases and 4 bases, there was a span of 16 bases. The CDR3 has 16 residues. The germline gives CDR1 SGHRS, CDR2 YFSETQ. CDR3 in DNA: TGCGCCAGCAGCTTGGCGGGGGGCCCAGGGGTCACTGAAGCTTTCTTT. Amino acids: CASSLAGGPGVTEAFF.

CDR3 sequence: CASTPPVRFSTDTQYF. The CDR3 nucleotides are TGTGCCAGCACCCCTCCGGTGAGGTTTTCCACAGATACGCAGTATTTT. This chain links TRBV7-9 with TRBJ2-3; D call uncertain. Germline CDR1 and CDR2: SEHNR and FQNEAQ (reference sequence). Trimming shortened V by 7 bases and J by 2 bases, and 19 bases separated the two germline ends. The CDR3 has 16 amino acids.

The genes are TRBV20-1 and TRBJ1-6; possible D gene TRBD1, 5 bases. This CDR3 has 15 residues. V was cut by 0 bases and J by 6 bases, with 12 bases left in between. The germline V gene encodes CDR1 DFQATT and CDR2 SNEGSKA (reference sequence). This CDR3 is CSARDRRQGNSPLHF. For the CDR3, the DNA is TGCAGTGCTAGAGATCGGCGGCAGGGTAATTCACCCCTCCACTTT.

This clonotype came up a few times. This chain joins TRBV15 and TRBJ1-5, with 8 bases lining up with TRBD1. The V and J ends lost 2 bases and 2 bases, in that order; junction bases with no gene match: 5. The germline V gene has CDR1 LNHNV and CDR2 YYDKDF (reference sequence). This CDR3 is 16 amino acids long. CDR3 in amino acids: CATSRSLQGGNQPQHF. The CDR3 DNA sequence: TGTGCCACCAGCAGATCCCTACAGGGGGGCAATCAGCCCCAGCATTTT.

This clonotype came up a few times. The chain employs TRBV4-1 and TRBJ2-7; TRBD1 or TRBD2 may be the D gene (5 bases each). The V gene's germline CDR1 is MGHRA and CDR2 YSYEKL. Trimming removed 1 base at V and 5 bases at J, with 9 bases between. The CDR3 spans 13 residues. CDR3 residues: CASSQVGVHEQYF. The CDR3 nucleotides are TGCGCCAGCAGCCAAGTGGGGGTCCACGAGCAGTACTTC.